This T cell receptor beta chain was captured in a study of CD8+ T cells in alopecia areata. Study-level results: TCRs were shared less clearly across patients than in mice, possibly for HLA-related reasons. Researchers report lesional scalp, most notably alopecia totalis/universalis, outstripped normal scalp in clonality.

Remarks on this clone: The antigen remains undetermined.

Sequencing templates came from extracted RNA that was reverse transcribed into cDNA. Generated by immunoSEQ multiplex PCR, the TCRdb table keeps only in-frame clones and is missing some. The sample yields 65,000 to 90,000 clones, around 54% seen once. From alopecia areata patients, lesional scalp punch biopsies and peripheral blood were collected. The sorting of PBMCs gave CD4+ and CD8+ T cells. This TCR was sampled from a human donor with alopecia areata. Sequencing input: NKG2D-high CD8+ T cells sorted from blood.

For the CDR3, the DNA is TGTGCCTGGAGACTGGGTTACGAGCAGTACTTC. This sequence encodes CAWRLGYEQYF. The genes are TRBV30 and TRBJ2-7, with no clear D. This CDR3 has 11 residues. Trimming removed 3 bases from V and 4 bases from J, with 7 bases in between. Germline V gene sequence: CDR1 GTSNPN, CDR2 SVGIG (reference sequence).